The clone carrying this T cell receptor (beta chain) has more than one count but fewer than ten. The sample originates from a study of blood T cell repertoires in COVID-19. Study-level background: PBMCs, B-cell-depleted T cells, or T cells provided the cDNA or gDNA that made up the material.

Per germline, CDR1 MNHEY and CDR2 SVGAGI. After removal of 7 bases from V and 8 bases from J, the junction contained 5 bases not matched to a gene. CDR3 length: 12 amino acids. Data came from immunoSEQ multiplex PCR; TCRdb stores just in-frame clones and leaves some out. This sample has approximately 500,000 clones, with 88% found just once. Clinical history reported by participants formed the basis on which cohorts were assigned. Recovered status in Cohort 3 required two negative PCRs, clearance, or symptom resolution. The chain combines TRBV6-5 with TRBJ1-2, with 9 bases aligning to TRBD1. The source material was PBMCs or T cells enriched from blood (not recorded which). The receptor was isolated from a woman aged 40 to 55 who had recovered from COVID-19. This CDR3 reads CASTGTGRGYTF. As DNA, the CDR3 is TGTGCCAGCACCGGGACAGGGAGAGGCTACACCTTC.